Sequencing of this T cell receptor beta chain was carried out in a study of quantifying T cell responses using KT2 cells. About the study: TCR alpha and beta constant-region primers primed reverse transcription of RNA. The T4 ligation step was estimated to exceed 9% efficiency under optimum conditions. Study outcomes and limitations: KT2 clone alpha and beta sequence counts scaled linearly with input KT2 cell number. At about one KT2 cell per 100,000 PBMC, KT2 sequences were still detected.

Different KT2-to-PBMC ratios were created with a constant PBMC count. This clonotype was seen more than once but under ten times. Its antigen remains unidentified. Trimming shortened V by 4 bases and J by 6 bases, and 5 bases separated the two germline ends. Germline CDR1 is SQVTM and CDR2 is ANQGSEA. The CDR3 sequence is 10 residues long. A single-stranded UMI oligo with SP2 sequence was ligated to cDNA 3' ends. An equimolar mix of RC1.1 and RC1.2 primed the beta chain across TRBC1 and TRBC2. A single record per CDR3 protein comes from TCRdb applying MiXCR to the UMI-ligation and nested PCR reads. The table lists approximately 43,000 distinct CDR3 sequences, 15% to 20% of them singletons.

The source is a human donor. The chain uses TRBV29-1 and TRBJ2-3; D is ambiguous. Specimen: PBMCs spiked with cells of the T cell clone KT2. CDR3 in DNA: TGCAGCGTTGTCGCGGATACGCAGTATTTT. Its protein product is CSVVADTQYF.